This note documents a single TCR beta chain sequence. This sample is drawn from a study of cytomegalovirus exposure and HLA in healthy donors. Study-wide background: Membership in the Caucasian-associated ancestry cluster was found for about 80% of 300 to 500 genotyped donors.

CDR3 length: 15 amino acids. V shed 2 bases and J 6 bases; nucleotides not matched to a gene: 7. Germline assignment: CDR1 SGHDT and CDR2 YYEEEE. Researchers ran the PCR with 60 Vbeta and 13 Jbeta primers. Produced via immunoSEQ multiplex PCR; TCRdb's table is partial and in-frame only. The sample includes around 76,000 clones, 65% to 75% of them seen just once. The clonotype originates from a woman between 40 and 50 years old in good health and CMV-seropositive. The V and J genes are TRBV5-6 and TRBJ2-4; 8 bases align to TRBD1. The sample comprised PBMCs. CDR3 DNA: TGTGCCAGCAGCTTCCCGGGACAGGAGTTAAACATTCAGTACTTC. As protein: CASSFPGQELNIQYF.